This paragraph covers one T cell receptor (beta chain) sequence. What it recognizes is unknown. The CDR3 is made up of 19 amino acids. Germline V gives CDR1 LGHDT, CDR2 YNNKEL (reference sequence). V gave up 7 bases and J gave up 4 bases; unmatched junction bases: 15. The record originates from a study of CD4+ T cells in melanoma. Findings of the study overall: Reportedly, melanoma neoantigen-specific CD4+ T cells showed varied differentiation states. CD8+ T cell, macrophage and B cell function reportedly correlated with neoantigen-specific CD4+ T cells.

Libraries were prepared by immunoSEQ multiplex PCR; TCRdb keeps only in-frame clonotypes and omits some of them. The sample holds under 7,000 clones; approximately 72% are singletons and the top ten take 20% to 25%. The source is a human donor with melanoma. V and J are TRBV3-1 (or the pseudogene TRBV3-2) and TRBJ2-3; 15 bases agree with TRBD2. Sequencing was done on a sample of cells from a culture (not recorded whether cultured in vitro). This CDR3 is CASTIPRTSGGAVADTQYF. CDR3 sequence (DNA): TGTGCCAGCACAATCCCCAGGACTAGCGGGGGGGCGGTCGCAGATACGCAGTATTTT.